The 22 T cell receptor beta chains listed next were all sequenced from one sample in a study of Ad26.COV2.S vaccination and SARS-CoV-2 variants. Sequenced by immunoSEQ multiplex PCR; TCRdb stores in-frame clones only, minus some. There are 250,000 or so clones in the sample; approximately 88% occur only once, and 2.9% lies in the top ten. As to treatment: about 20 received Ad26.COV2.S at low or high dose, single or two shots; five or six received placebo; per-sample allocation not given. Following the first vaccine or placebo injection, samples were taken on day 63. This material consisted of peripheral blood, taken in a trial of Ad26.COV2.S vaccine versus placebo. The receptors originated from a person aged 18-65 years who received the Ad26.COV2.S COVID-19 vaccine or a placebo.

The chain joins TRBV18 to TRBJ2-7; D is possibly TRBD1 (6 bases). V gave up 5 bases and J gave up 5 bases, with 10 bases separating them. This CDR3 has 12 amino acids. Germline CDR1 is KGHSH and CDR2 is LQKENI. CDR3 sequence: CASSETGNEQYF. CDR3 sequence (DNA): TGTGCCAGCTCAGAAACAGGGAACGAGCAGTACTTC. The full variable domain, its missing parts supplied by reference TRBV18 and TRBJ2-7, is NAGVMQNPRHLVRRRGQEARLRCSPMKGHSHVYWYRQLPEEGLKFMVYLQKENIIDESGMPKERFSAEFPKEGPSILRIQQVVRGDSAAYFCASSETGNEQYFGPGTRLTVT.

This sequence joins TRBV7-3 and TRBJ2-3, with D maybe TRBD2 (6 bases). CDR1 SGHTA and CDR2 FQGTGA come from the germline V gene. V was shortened by 5 bases and J by 5 bases, with 17 bases between the two germline ends. CDR3 length: 15 residues. As DNA, the CDR3 is TGTGCCAGCAGCCCCGGAAGGGGAGGCGGAGATACGCAGTATTTT. Its translation is CASSPGRGGGDTQYF.

Written as DNA, the CDR3 is TGTGCCAGCAGTTACCGGGACAGGGGGAGTCCTGAAGCTTTCTTT. This sequence encodes CASSYRDRGSPEAFF. V gene TRBV6-6 combines with J gene TRBJ1-1; 11 bases line up with TRBD1. The germline V gene encodes CDR1 MNHNY and CDR2 SVGAGI (reference sequence). This CDR3 spans 15 amino acids. Trimming took 2 bases from V and 6 from J; bases not matched to a gene: 5.

The V and J genes are TRBV18 and TRBJ1-2; TRBD1 matches 7 bases. CDR3 length: 14 residues. The germline V gene has CDR1 KGHSH and CDR2 LQKENI. The V and J ends lost 1 base and 3 bases, in that order; junction bases with no gene match: 2. CDR3 bases: TGTGCCAGCTCACCACTCGGGACAGACTATGGCTACACCTTC. Its protein is CASSPLGTDYGYTF.

The V and J genes are TRBV6-6 and TRBJ2-7; 11 positions match TRBD1. Trimming at V came to 2 bases and at J to 3 bases, leaving 3 bases not matched to a gene. CDR1 is MNHNY and CDR2 is SVGAGI in the germline V gene (reference sequence). The CDR3 has 15 amino acids. The CDR3 reads CASSYPGTGGYEQYF. CDR3 in DNA: TGTGCCAGCAGTTACCCCGGGACAGGGGGCTACGAGCAGTACTTC.

This clone was found once. The rearrangement uses TRBV2 and TRBJ2-5; 11 nucleotides line up with TRBD2. Germline CDR1 and CDR2: SNHLY and FYNNEI. V shed 4 bases, J shed 0 bases, and the junction held 16 bases outside the gene matches. The CDR3 has 20 residues. The DNA for the CDR3 is TGTGCCAGCAGTGGGCCCAGACAGGGAACTAGCGGGAGAAACCAAGAGACCCAGTACTTC. It codes for CASSGPRQGTSGRNQETQYF.

This chain connects TRBV18 to TRBJ2-2; D gene uncertain. Trimming removed 9 bases from V and 0 bases from J, with 5 bases in between. In germline, CDR1 is KGHSH, CDR2 LQKENI. The CDR3 loop spans 12 amino acids. CDR3: CASGTNTGELFF. Written as DNA, the CDR3 is TGTGCCAGTGGAACGAACACCGGGGAGCTGTTTTTT.

The genes are TRBV9 and TRBJ1-4; the match to TRBD1 covers 7 bases. This CDR3 comprises 15 residues. The V and J ends lost 4 bases and 3 bases, in that order; junction bases with no gene match: 6. CDR1 and CDR2 from the germline V gene are SGDLS and YYNGEE. The CDR3 region has the DNA TGTGCCAGCAGCCTCTCCGGGACAGCTAATGAAAAACTGTTTTTT. It is translated as CASSLSGTANEKLFF.

The chain is built from TRBV14 and TRBJ2-5, with unresolved D. The germline V gene encodes CDR1 SGHDN and CDR2 FVKESK. The V and J ends lost 0 bases and 5 bases respectively, with 13 bases between them. CDR3 length equals 15 residues. CDR3 sequence (DNA): TGTGCCAGCAGCCAAGATCGACGAGCCGGGGAGACCCAGTACTTC. Protein: CASSQDRRAGETQYF.

The chain carries TRBV6-5 and TRBJ2-7; 9 bases are a match to TRBD2. The junction had 8 bases not matched to a gene; V was cut back by 8 bases and J by 3 bases. Germline loops: CDR1 MNHEY, CDR2 SVGAGI. The CDR3 has 14 residues. The CDR3 bases are TGTGCCAGCCATATAGCGGGGGCCCTCTACGAGCAGTACTTC. It yields the protein CASHIAGALYEQYF.

The chain has TRBV3-1 (or the pseudogene TRBV3-2) and TRBJ1-1; D gene ambiguous. Germline-derived CDR1 and CDR2 are LGHDT and YNNKEL (reference sequence). The ends were cut back, 1 base at V and 1 base at J, with 4 bases in the middle. The CDR3 sequence is 13 residues long. The CDR3 coding sequence is TGTGCCAGCAGCCAAGTACAGAACACTGAAGCTTTCTTT. Encoded protein: CASSQVQNTEAFF.

This clone showed up just once. V usage is TRBV9 and J usage is TRBJ2-2; D possibly corresponds to TRBD2 (6 bases). Trimming took off 3 bases at V and 3 bases at J, with 9 bases between the two ends. The CDR3 covers 14 residues. From germline, CDR1 is SGDLS and CDR2 YYNGEE. CDR3 bases: TGTGCCAGCAGCGAGGGACTTCACACCGGGGAGCTGTTTTTT. This translates into CASSEGLHTGELFF.

The chain recombines TRBV7-2 with TRBJ2-3; D unclear. The CDR3 runs to 13 residues. Germline V gene data show CDR1 as SGHTA and CDR2 as FQGNSA. Trimming stripped 2 bases from V and 2 bases from J, with 5 bases between. The CDR3 DNA follows: TGTGCCAGCAGCTTAAAGGCCACAGATACGCAGTATTTT. Translated, it gives CASSLKATDTQYF.

The rearrangement uses TRBV18 and TRBJ2-3, with a tentative D call TRBD1 (5 bases). Trimming shortened V by 1 base and J by 0 bases, and 11 bases separated the two germline ends. The CDR3 spans 16 residues. CDR1 is KGHSH and CDR2 is LQKENI in the germline V gene. The CDR3 DNA is TGTGCCAGCTCACCACGATCAGGGTTTAGCACAGATACGCAGTATTTT. Residues: CASSPRSGFSTDTQYF.

The chain links TRBV18 to TRBJ2-1; the match to TRBD1 covers 7 bases. The germline CDR1 and CDR2 sequences are KGHSH and LQKENI. Germline trimming cut 1 base from V and 3 bases from J; bases unmatched to any gene: 3. The CDR3 covers 15 residues. For the CDR3, the DNA is TGTGCCAGCTCACCACTCCAGGGGGTCTACAATGAGCAGTTCTTC. Protein sequence: CASSPLQGVYNEQFF.

The rearrangement uses TRBV5-5 and TRBJ2-1; TRBD1 matches at 7 bases. Germline V CDR1 and CDR2: SGHKS, YYEKEE (reference sequence). Germline trimming cut 4 bases from V and 2 bases from J; bases unmatched to any gene: 6. The length of the CDR3 is 15 residues. The CDR3 is CASSPQGGPYNEQFF. In nucleotides, the CDR3 is TGTGCCAGCAGCCCCCAAGGGGGCCCCTACAATGAGCAGTTCTTC.

The genes are TRBV27 and TRBJ2-7; D is undetermined. CDR1 MNHEY and CDR2 SMNVEV come from the germline V gene (reference sequence). The CDR3 contains 15 residues. Trimming took 2 bases from V and 2 from J, leaving 13 bases between them. The DNA of the CDR3 is TGTGCCAGCAGTTTAAAGGCAGTGGCAACCTACGAGCAGTACTTC. As protein: CASSLKAVATYEQYF.

V and J are TRBV13 and TRBJ2-2, with a weak D call TRBD1 (6 bases). The CDR3 totals 16 residues. V lost 3 bases, J lost 5 bases, and 16 bases lay in between. Looked up from germline, CDR1 is PRHDT and CDR2 is FYEKMQ (reference sequence). The CDR3 bases are TGTGCCAGCAGCTTCCCCTTAGGGGGTCGGACCGGGGAGCTGTTTTTT. Protein: CASSFPLGGRTGELFF. Using reference TRBV13 and TRBJ2-2 for the parts outside the CDR3, the full variable domain is AAGVIQSPRHLIKEKRETATLKCYPIPRHDTVYWYQQGPGQDPQFLISFYEKMQSDKGSIPDRFSAQQFSDYHSELNMSSLELGDSALYFCASSFPLGGRTGELFFGEGSRLTVL.

This chain uses TRBV6-6 with TRBJ2-5; D not certain. From germline, CDR1 is MNHNY and CDR2 SVGAGI (reference sequence). This CDR3 has 12 residues. Deletions cut 0 bases from V and 7 bases from J, with 6 bases between. CDR3 sequence (DNA): TGTGCCAGCAGTTACTCCAAATCGACCCAGTACTTC. It specifies CASSYSKSTQYF.

The chain uses TRBV6-1 and TRBJ1-2; D uncertain. Germline values: CDR1 MNHNS, CDR2 SASEGT. The CDR3 totals 12 residues. The V and J ends lost 5 bases and 4 bases respectively, with 8 bases between them. CDR3 in DNA: TGTGCCAGCAGTTCAGGTTCCTATGGCTACACCTTC. Translation: CASSSGSYGYTF.

The chain employs TRBV15 and TRBJ1-1; maybe TRBD1 (6 bases). V lost 4 bases and J lost 9, with 9 bases in between. The CDR3 consists of 11 residues. Germline CDR1 and CDR2: LNHNV and YYDKDF (reference sequence). For the CDR3, the DNA is TGTGCCACCAGCACGGACAGACAAGCTTTCTTT. It is translated as CATSTDRQAFF.

V usage is TRBV6-5 and J usage is TRBJ1-1, with no clear D. The CDR3 consists of 14 residues. V was cut by 7 bases and J by 3 bases, with 15 bases left in between. The V gene's germline CDR1 is MNHEY and CDR2 SVGAGI. The CDR3 reads CASTEGVRDTEAFF. Here the CDR3 DNA reads TGTGCCAGCACCGAGGGTGTAAGGGACACTGAAGCTTTCTTT.